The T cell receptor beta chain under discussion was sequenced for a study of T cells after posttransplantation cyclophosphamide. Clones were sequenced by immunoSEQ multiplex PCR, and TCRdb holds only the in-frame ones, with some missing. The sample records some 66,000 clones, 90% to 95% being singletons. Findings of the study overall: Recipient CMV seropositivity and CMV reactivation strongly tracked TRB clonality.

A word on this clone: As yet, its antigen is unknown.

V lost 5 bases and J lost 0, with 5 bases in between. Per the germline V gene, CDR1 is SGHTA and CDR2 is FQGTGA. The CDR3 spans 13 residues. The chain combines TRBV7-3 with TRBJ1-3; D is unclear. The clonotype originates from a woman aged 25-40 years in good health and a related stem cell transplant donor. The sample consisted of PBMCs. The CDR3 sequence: CASSPYSGNTIYF. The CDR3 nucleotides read TGTGCCAGCAGCCCGTACTCTGGAAACACCATATATTTT.